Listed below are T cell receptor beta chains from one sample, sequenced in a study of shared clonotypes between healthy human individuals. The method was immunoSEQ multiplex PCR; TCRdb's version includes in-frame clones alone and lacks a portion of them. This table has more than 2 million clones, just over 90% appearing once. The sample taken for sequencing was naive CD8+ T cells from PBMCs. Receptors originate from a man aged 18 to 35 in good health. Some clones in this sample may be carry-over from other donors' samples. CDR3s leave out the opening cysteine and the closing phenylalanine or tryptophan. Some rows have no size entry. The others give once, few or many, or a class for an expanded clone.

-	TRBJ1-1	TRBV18	ASSPEGVGTEAF
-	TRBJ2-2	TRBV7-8	ASSLVLGTTGELF
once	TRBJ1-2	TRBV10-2	ASSESPTAYGYT
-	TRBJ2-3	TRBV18	ASSPSKGMESTDTQY
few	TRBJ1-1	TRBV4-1	ASSQDKWGASEAF
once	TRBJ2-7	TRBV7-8	ASRSIQGSWYEQY
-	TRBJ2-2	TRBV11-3	ASSLGGLAGVNTGELF
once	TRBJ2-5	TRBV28	ASSRKTSGSWETQY
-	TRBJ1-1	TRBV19	ASSSGDTEAF
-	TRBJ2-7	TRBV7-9	ASSVNKFGTSDIYEQY
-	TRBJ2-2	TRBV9	ASSAGLAGYTGELF
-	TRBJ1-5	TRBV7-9	ASSSRDRGPRNQPQH
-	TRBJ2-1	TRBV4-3	ASSHQGSSYNEQF
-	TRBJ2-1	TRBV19	ASSPGPNNEQF
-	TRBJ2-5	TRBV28	ASSLSGWETQY
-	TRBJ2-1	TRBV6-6	ASSILAVSYNEQF
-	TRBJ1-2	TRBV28	ASSHRVGANYGYT
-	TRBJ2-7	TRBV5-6	ASSLGTALYEQY
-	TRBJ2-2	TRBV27	ASRHGGELF
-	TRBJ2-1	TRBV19	ASSIAGGYEQF
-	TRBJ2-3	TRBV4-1	ASSPGGLDTQY
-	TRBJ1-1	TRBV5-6	ASSPQPGDTEAF
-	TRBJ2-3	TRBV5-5	ASSLTDRPHTDTQY
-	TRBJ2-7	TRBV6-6	ASSYLGQEYYEQY
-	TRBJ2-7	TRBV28	ASILGRGPVAGGFSYEQY
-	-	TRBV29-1	SVEDWGEGNEQY
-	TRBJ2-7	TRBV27	ASSPIVRNYYEQY
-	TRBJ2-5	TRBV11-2	ASSLGLAAYQETQY
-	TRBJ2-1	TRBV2	ASSEGIRAYEQF